What follows are 24 T cell receptor beta chains derived from one specimen sequenced in a study of cytomegalovirus exposure and HLA in healthy donors. Clones were sequenced by immunoSEQ multiplex PCR, and TCRdb holds only the in-frame ones, with some missing. The profile shows hundreds of thousands of clones, about nine tenths of them singletons. Sequenced input: PBMCs. The source of these receptors is a woman in her late teens or twenties in good health and CMV-seronegative.

The chain has TRBV29-1 and TRBJ2-7, with TRBD1 matching over 7 bases. From germline, CDR1 is SQVTM and CDR2 ANQGSEA. V lost 7 bases, J lost 6 bases, and 9 bases stayed unmatched. This CDR3 contains 12 residues. The CDR3: CSALGTALEQYF. DNA of the CDR3: TGCAGCGCCTTAGGGACAGCCCTCGAGCAGTACTTC.

V usage is TRBV11-2 and J usage is TRBJ2-7; the D gene is possibly TRBD1 (6 bases). CDR3 length: 13 residues. V was shortened by 3 bases and J by 4 bases, with 10 bases between the two germline ends. The germline V gene has CDR1 SGHAT and CDR2 FQNNGV. In DNA form, the CDR3 reads TGTGCCAGCAGCTTTACAGGGTTGTACGAGCAGTACTTC. Translated, it gives CASSFTGLYEQYF.

CDR3 in amino acids: CASSTRGDTQYF. CDR3 DNA: TGTGCCAGCAGTACCCGGGGAGATACGCAGTATTTT. This chain joins TRBV27 and TRBJ2-3; D is perhaps TRBD2 (5 bases). The germline gives CDR1 MNHEY, CDR2 SMNVEV (reference sequence). This CDR3 has 12 amino acids. V was cut by 5 bases and J by 5 bases, with 8 bases left in between.

The gene calls are TRBV5-4 and TRBJ2-1; a weak D match, TRBD2 (7 bases). The CDR3 has 18 residues. V was trimmed by 4 bases and J by 1 base, leaving 21 bases between them. Per the germline V gene, CDR1 is SGHNT and CDR2 is YYREEE (reference sequence). CDR3 nucleotides: TGTGCCAGCAGCCCGAGCTCCTGGGGGGGGCAATCCTACAATGAGCAGTTCTTC. Its protein is CASSPSSWGGQSYNEQFF.

V is TRBV29-1 and J is TRBJ1-6; 9 nucleotides agree with TRBD1. Germline V gene sequence: CDR1 SQVTM, CDR2 ANQGSEA. The CDR3 runs 13 residues. V was pared by 6 bases and J by 10 bases, with 7 bases of the junction left unmatched. The DNA for the CDR3 is TGCAGCGTCCGGGACAGGGAAGGATCACCCCTCCACTTT. It is translated as CSVRDREGSPLHF.

The chain joins TRBV7-7 to TRBJ2-7, with a weak D call TRBD2 (5 bases). The CDR3 covers 17 residues. The germline CDR1 and CDR2 sequences are SSHAT and FNYEAQ (reference sequence). The V gene lost 5 bases and the J gene lost 0 bases, with 20 bases spanning the gap. The CDR3 DNA reads TGTGCCAGCAGCATCCAAGAAGCGGCCACGGACTCCTACGAGCAGTACTTC. Amino acid sequence: CASSIQEAATDSYEQYF.

This chain joins TRBV19 and TRBJ2-4, with D perhaps matching TRBD1 (5 bases). Germline values: CDR1 LNHDA, CDR2 SQIVND (reference sequence). CDR3 length: 18 residues. V shed 5 bases and J shed 1 base, with 21 bases lying between them. DNA for the CDR3: TGTGCCAGTAGTTCACACCCCCCCGGAAAGGGGGCCAAAAACATTCAGTACTTC. This encodes CASSSHPPGKGAKNIQYF.

The V gene is TRBV7-6, the J gene TRBJ2-3; TRBD1 is a possible D gene (6 bases). V gave up 2 bases and J gave up 2 bases, with 23 bases separating them. Germline assignment: CDR1 SGHVS and CDR2 FNYEAQ. This CDR3 is built from 19 residues. Here the CDR3 DNA reads TGTGCCAGCAGCTTATTGACGGGCCCGGACAGACGTTACACAGATACGCAGTATTTT. This codes for CASSLLTGPDRRYTDTQYF.

The chain joins TRBV4-2 to TRBJ2-7; 9 nucleotides align to TRBD2. The CDR3 contains 14 residues. CDR1 is LGHNA and CDR2 is YNFKEQ in the germline V gene. Germline trimming cut 5 bases from V and 2 bases from J; bases unmatched to any gene: 4. The CDR3 sequence: CASSTLAGTYEQYF. CDR3 bases: TGTGCCAGCAGCACCCTAGCGGGAACCTACGAGCAGTACTTC.

This chain links TRBV2 with TRBJ2-1; 8 bases line up with TRBD1. This CDR3 spans 20 amino acids. The V gene end was trimmed by 6 bases and the J gene end by 3 bases; junction bases not matched to a gene: 22. Germline V CDR1 and CDR2: SNHLY, FYNNEI. The CDR3, as DNA: TGTGCCAGCAGGGACAGGGACTTACGAGCCCCAGTGGGGGTCTACAATGAGCAGTTCTTC. Its translation is CASRDRDLRAPVGVYNEQFF.

V usage is TRBV28 and J usage is TRBJ1-4; perhaps TRBD1 as D (5 bases). Per the germline V gene, CDR1 is MDHEN and CDR2 is SYDVKM. V was cut by 5 bases and J by 7 bases, with 17 bases left in between. This CDR3 is 15 amino acids long. The chain's CDR3 is CASSLGLTITEKLFF. The CDR3 DNA is TGTGCCAGCAGTCTGGGACTCACTATTACTGAAAAACTGTTTTTT.

This chain links TRBV30 with TRBJ2-7; D is possibly TRBD2 (5 bases). V was trimmed by 1 base and J by 4 bases, leaving 5 bases between them. The length of the CDR3 is 11 residues. Germline V gene lookup returns CDR1 GTSNPN and CDR2 SVGIG (reference sequence). DNA for the CDR3: TGTGCCTGGAGTGGGAGGTACGAGCAGTACTTC. This sequence encodes CAWSGRYEQYF.

The CDR3 region is CTSSQDCYKREMNEQFF. The CDR3 nucleotides read TGCACCAGCAGCCAAGATTGTTACAAGCGGGAGATGAATGAGCAGTTCTTC. J is TRBJ2-1 and V is TRBV1; whether TRBD2, the table's D call, matches the DNA was not checked. TRBV1 is an annotated pseudogene. The CDR3 runs to 17 residues.

This chain joins TRBV6-4 and TRBJ2-1; D is uncertain. The CDR3 consists of 13 residues. V shed 2 bases and J shed 5 bases, with 7 bases lying between them. Germline V gene lookup returns CDR1 MRHNA and CDR2 SNTAGT. This CDR3 is CASSDLPHNEQFF. CDR3 coding DNA: TGTGCCAGCAGTGACCTTCCTCACAATGAGCAGTTCTTC.

This chain uses TRBV5-8 with TRBJ1-5; D ambiguous. CDR3 size: 13 residues. From germline, CDR1 is SGHTS and CDR2 YDEGEE. V was trimmed by 4 bases and J by 9 bases, leaving 14 bases between them. The CDR3 sequence: CASSRASGGPQHF. CDR3 DNA sequence: TGTGCCAGCAGCCGTGCGAGTGGAGGGCCCCAGCATTTT.

The chain links TRBV5-8 to TRBJ2-5; tentative D call: TRBD1 (5 bases). Trimming left V 6 bases short and J 13 bases short, with 16 bases between. CDR1 and CDR2 from the germline V gene are SGHTS and YDEGEE. This CDR3 comprises 11 residues. This CDR3 reads CASNIQVASYF. DNA of the CDR3: TGTGCCAGCAATATACAGGTAGCCTCGTACTTC.

With respect to this clone: Different DNA sequences within this sample yield the same CDR3. The rearrangement uses TRBV6-5 and TRBJ2-7, with a weak D call TRBD1 (6 bases). The germline V and J ends were trimmed by 0 bases and 3 bases, with 6 bases remaining between them. CDR1 is MNHEY and CDR2 is SVGAGI in the germline V gene. This CDR3 spans 13 amino acids. CDR3 sequence: CASSYSRGYEQYF. The CDR3 DNA reads TGTGCCAGCAGTTACTCCAGGGGCTACGAGCAGTACTTC.

In this sample, this clone turned up a few times. The chain links TRBV5-4 to TRBJ1-2; 8 bases match TRBD1. The V gene end was trimmed by 1 base and the J gene end by 5 bases; junction bases not matched to a gene: 4. The V gene's germline CDR1 is SGHNT and CDR2 YYREEE (reference sequence). The CDR3 loop spans 14 amino acids. Written as DNA, the CDR3 is TGTGCCAGCAGCTTGTTCAGGGGGCGGTATGGCTACACCTTC. Translated: CASSLFRGRYGYTF.

The chain carries TRBV27 and TRBJ2-5; possible D gene TRBD1, 5 bases. CDR1 and CDR2 (germline): MNHEY, SMNVEV (reference sequence). This CDR3 region has 14 residues. With 5 bases removed from V and 6 bases from J, the gap between germline ends came to 16 bases. The CDR3 DNA reads as TGTGCCAGCAGTGCCCTCGACAGTGGGAAGACCCAGTACTTC. It codes for CASSALDSGKTQYF.

This clone was observed a handful of times. V and J are TRBV7-2 and TRBJ1-5; the D gene is possibly TRBD1 (6 bases). Trimming stripped 1 base from V and 4 bases from J, with 11 bases between. The germline gives CDR1 SGHTA, CDR2 FQGNSA. There are 15 residues in the CDR3. The CDR3 nucleotides read TGTGCCAGCAGCTTAGATTGGACAGCGAATCAGCCCCAGCATTTT. Translating gives CASSLDWTANQPQHF.

This chain links TRBV15 with TRBJ1-6, with TRBD1 matching over 11 bases. Germline lookup yields CDR1 LNHNV and CDR2 YYDKDF (reference sequence). The ends lost 0 bases at V and 7 bases at J; junction bases unmatched: 5. The CDR3 has 17 residues. As DNA, the CDR3 is TGTGCCACCAGCAGAGATCGTGGGACAGGGGGAAATTCACCCCTCCACTTT. This sequence encodes CATSRDRGTGGNSPLHF. Full variable domain (remainder filled in from reference TRBV15 and TRBJ1-6): DAMVIQNPRYQVTQFGKPVTLSCSQTLNHNVMYWYQQKSSQAPKLLFHYYDKDFNNEADTPDNFQSRRPNTSFCFLDIRSPGLGDTAMYLCATSRDRGTGGNSPLHFGNGTRLTVT.

The V call is TRBV21-1, the J call TRBJ1-6; TRBD1 is taken as the D call from the table, unchecked against the DNA. TRBV21-1 is flagged as a pseudogene. The CDR3 loop spans 15 amino acids. CDR3 in amino acids: CASSNGGQWNSPLHF. The CDR3 bases are TGTGCCAGCAGCAATGGCGGACAGTGGAATTCACCCCTCCACTTT.

This clone was seen only once. This chain uses TRBV11-3 with TRBJ2-2, with TRBD1 matching over 7 bases. CDR3 size: 15 residues. Germline CDR1 is SGHNT and CDR2 is YENEEA. The J segment lost 2 bases and the V segment lost 5 bases, leaving 5 bases of the junction unmatched. The CDR3 nucleotides read TGTGCCAGCAGCCCAGACAGGGAAAACACCGGGGAGCTGTTTTTT. This gives the protein CASSPDRENTGELFF.

This sequence joins TRBV4-1 and TRBJ2-2; a weak D match, TRBD1 (5 bases). Trimming removed 4 bases from V and 5 bases from J, with 11 bases in between. CDR1 is MGHRA and CDR2 is YSYEKL in the germline V gene. The CDR3 runs 14 residues. Written as DNA, the CDR3 is TGCGCCAGCAGCCGGGTAACAGGTACCGGGGAGCTGTTTTTT. This codes for CASSRVTGTGELFF.